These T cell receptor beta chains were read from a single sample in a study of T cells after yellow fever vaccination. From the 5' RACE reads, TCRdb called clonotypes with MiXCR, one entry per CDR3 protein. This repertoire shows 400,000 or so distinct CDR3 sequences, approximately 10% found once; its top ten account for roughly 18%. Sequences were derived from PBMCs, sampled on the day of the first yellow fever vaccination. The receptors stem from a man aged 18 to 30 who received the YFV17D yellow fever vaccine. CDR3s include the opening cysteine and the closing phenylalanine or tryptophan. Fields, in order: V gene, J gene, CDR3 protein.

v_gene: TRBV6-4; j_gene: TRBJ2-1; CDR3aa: CANSPVGGEYNEQFF
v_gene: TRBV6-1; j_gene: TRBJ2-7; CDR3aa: CASSVAGSSYEQYF
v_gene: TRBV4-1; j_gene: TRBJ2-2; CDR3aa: CASSPLTSGSNTGELFF
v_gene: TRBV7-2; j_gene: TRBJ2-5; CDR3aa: CASSWGGADGETQYF
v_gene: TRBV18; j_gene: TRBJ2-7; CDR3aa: CASSPGFGLAVYEQYF
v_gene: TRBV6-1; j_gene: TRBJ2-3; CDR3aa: CASSDRGHRTDTQYF
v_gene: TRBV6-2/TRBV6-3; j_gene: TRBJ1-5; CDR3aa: CASSTPQGPGLHNQPQHF
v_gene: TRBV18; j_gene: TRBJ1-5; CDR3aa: CASSRAGLDNNQPQHF
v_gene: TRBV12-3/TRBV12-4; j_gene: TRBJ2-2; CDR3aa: CASRVRDKAYGELFF
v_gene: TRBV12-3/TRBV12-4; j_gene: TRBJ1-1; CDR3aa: CASSLRRGNTEAFF
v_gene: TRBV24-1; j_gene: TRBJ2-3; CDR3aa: CATSDPAGTGGRDTQYF
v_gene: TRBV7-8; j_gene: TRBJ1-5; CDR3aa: CASSKDFLNQPQHF
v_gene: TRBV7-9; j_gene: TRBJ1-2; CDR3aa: CASSISYFRMEGYTF
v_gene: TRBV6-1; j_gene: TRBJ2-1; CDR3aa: CASIRALFHEQFF
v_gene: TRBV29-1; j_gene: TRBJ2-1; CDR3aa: CSVEPIKRGGRVSEQFF
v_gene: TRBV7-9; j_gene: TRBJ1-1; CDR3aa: CASSTHGGRNTEAFF
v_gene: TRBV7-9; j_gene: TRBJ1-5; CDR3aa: CASSLATTGSNQPQHF
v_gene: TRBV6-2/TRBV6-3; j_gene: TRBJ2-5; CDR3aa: CASKQDSETQYF
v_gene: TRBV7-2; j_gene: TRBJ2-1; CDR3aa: CASSPTRGRGNEQFF
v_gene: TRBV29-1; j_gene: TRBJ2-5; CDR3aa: CSIGDLALETQYF
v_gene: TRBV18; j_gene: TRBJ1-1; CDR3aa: CASSPPAGVTEAFF
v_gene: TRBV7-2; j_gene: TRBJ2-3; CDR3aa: CASSVRQGNTDTQYF
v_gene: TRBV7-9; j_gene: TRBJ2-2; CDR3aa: CATRREDLYTGELFF
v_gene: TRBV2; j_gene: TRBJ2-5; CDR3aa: CASSAARRETQYF
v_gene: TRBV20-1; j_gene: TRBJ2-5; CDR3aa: CSADGGLAGAETQYF
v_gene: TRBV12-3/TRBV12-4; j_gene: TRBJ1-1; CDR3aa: CASTQVDTEAFF
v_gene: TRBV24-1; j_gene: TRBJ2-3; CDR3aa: CATGGQGYSDTQYF
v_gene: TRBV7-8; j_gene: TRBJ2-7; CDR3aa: CASSLGGTPFVEQYF
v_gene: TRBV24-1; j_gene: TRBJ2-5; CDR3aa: CATSDSRTGGQETQYF
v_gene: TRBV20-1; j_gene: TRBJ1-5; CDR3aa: CSARDTGTGDQPQHF
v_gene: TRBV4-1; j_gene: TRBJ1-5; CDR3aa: CASSLVSPLVGNQPHHF
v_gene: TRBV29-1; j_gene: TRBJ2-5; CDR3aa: CSVEDRGEEETQYF
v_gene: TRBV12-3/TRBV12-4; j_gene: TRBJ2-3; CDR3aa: CASLAGVITDTQYF
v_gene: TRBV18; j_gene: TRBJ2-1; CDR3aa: CASSPPSENEQFF
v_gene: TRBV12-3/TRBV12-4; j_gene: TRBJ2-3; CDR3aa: CASSPPGRQGTDTQYF
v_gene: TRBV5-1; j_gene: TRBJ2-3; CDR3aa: CASSLIDTQYF
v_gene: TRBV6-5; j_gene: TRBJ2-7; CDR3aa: CASSYSGTSAAEQYF
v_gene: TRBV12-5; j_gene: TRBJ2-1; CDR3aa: CASDRQSFSYNEQFF
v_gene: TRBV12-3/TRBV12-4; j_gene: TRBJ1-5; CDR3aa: CASSSRTGVIPQHF
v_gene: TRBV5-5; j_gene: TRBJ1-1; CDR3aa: CASSFIANTEAFF
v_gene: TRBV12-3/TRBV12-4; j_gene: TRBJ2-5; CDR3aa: CASNTGLGTQYF
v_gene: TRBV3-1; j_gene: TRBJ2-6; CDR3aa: CASSQNRGLGANVLTF
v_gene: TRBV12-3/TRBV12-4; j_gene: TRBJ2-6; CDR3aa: CASSPVYSGANVLTF
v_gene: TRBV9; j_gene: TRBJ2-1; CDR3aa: CASSVAPSYNEQFF
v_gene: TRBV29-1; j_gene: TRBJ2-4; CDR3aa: CSAWTGDIQYF
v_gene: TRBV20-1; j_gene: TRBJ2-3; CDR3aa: CSARLDKHFTDTQYF
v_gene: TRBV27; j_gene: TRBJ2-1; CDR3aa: CARDNEQFF
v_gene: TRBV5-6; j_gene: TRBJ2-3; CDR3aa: CASSRRLAGGLDTQYF
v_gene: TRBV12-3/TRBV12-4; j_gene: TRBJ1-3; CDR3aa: CASSPAGSGGNTIYF
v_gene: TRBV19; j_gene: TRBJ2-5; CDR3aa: CASSMTSGGPMTQYF